This TCR beta chain derives from a study of T cell clones after liver transplantation. Study-level findings and limits: Small, mixed patient groups and varying post-transplant times limit these conclusions.

CDR1 is SGHAT and CDR2 is FQDESV in the germline V gene (reference sequence). CDR3 length equals 12 residues. Trimming removed 3 bases from V and 4 bases from J, with 6 bases in between. Produced via immunoSEQ multiplex PCR; TCRdb's table is partial and in-frame only. The sample carries about 99,000 clones, roughly four fifths recorded once. Turning to this clone: Its antigen is as yet unknown.

This chain uses TRBV11-1 with TRBJ1-2, with unresolved D. The sequence was obtained from a human patient who received a liver transplant. Some T cells may be graft donor cells. The starting material was CD4+ T cells from blood, obtained around 4 years after liver transplant. The CDR3 loop is CASSFGSYGYTF. The CDR3 coding sequence is TGTGCCAGCAGCTTCGGCAGCTATGGCTACACCTTC.